The source of this T cell receptor (beta chain) is a study of cytomegalovirus exposure and HLA in healthy donors. Whole-study context: The Caucasian-associated ancestry cluster contained 75% to 85% of the 300 to 400 genotyped donors.

Study-wide results and limits: Per a later analysis, 15,000 to 20,000 TCR beta sequences showed association with HLA alleles at 0.05 false discovery rate.

This CDR3 spans 15 amino acids. With V trimmed by 3 bases and J by 5 bases, 5 bases remained unmatched. Looked up from germline, CDR1 is SGHTA and CDR2 is FQGTGA. This PCR relied on a set of 60 Vbeta primers and 13 Jbeta primers. Measured with immunoSEQ multiplex PCR; TCRdb has only the in-frame clones, and not every one. The sample consists of some 200,000 clones, 80% of them appearing once. Comments on this clone: The antigen remains undetermined.

What was sequenced was PBMCs. The chain carries TRBV7-3 and TRBJ2-1; TRBD1 agrees at 9 bases. The TCR originated in a boy younger than 18 in good health and CMV-seronegative. The CDR3 region is CASSFTGTGNNEQFF. CDR3 bases: TGTGCCAGCAGCTTCACCGGGACAGGGAACAATGAGCAGTTCTTC.